The source of this T cell receptor beta chain is a study of CD8+CD57+ T cells in acquired aplastic anemia. Turning to the study itself: The average for DNA from sorted CD4+ and CD8+ cells was 2.5 to 4 ug.

About this clonotype itself: Its target is not known.

Profiling that covered TCR beta VDJ and CDR3 relied on genomic DNA as its template. TCRdb analysed the reads with MiXCR anew, one entry per CDR3 protein. The sample holds tens of thousands of distinct CDR3 sequences, under 80% seen once. Findings and caveats of the study: Any difference that existed in CD8+ Simpson's diversity between patients and controls was not significant. Patients and controls had in common 25 to 30 CD8+ CDR3 sequences.

The germline V and J ends were trimmed by 1 base and 0 bases, with 10 bases remaining between them. The CDR3 is 15 residues long. In germline, CDR1 is DFQATT, CDR2 SNEGSKA (reference sequence). Patients picked for sequencing had shown CD8+CD57+ cell expansion detected by flow cytometry. Blood was sampled before the patients had received any therapy. The specimen was sorted CD4+, CD8+, or CD8+CD57+ T cells (not recorded which) from PBMCs. The chain employs TRBV20-1 and TRBJ2-1; D may be TRBD2 (6 bases). The source of this sequence is a human donor with aplastic anemia. DNA of the CDR3: TGCAGTGCTAGAGTCCCCGGGAGCTCCTACAATGAGCAGTTCTTC. This translates into CSARVPGSSYNEQFF.